The 16 T cell receptor beta chains given below trace back to one sample, sequenced in a study of blood T cell repertoires in COVID-19. This table comes from immunoSEQ multiplex PCR, and its TCRdb copy is limited to in-frame clones, with some not included. The profile shows approximately 290,000 clones, 80% to 85% of them singletons. Sequenced input: peripheral blood. All receptors derive from a person aged 65 to 85 with COVID-19, enrolled during active disease.

CDR3 residues: CASSQSRDRATNEKLFF. The CDR3 DNA reads as TGTGCCAGCAGCCAATCACGGGACAGGGCAACTAATGAAAAACTGTTTTTT. This sequence joins TRBV14 and TRBJ1-4; 9 positions agree with TRBD1. The CDR3 contains 17 residues. Per the germline V gene, CDR1 is SGHDN and CDR2 is FVKESK. V shed 2 bases and J 0 bases; nucleotides not matched to a gene: 4.

The gene calls are TRBV30 and TRBJ2-7, with 7 bases that match TRBD2. Germline CDR1 GTSNPN, CDR2 SVGIG (reference sequence). CDR3 length: 13 amino acids. V lost 3 bases and J lost 6; bases outside the gene matches: 8. The CDR3 DNA follows: TGTGCCTGGAGGGTCGCGGGAGTAGCCGAGCAGTACTTC. It translates to CAWRVAGVAEQYF.

This chain uses TRBV30 with TRBJ2-3, with 8 nucleotides matching TRBD2. Germline V gene sequence: CDR1 GTSNPN, CDR2 SVGIG (reference sequence). After removal of 0 bases from V and 1 base from J, the junction contained 3 bases not matched to a gene. The CDR3 loop spans 15 amino acids. CDR3 in DNA: TGTGCCTGGAGTGTTCTCGGGGGGGGCACAGATACGCAGTATTTT. Residues: CAWSVLGGGTDTQYF.

CDR3 in amino acids: CASNQGVGRSGNTIYF. The CDR3 nucleotides read TGTGCCAGCAATCAGGGGGTGGGACGCTCTGGAAACACCATATATTTT. The rearrangement joins TRBV7-6 to TRBJ1-3, with 7 nucleotides matching TRBD1. Trimming removed 7 bases from V and 0 bases from J; junction bases left unmatched: 9. The germline V gene encodes CDR1 SGHVS and CDR2 FNYEAQ. This CDR3 has 16 residues.

The rearrangement joins TRBV28 to TRBJ1-3; D might be TRBD1 (6 bases). Germline-derived CDR1 and CDR2 are MDHEN and SYDVKM. The V end was cut by 2 bases, the J end by 0 bases, with 8 bases between. CDR3 length: 15 amino acids. CDR3: CASSLQGRSGNTIYF. The CDR3 DNA follows: TGTGCCAGCAGTTTACAGGGGCGCTCTGGAAACACCATATATTTT.

The V gene is TRBV6-5, the J gene TRBJ1-1; no definite D call. V lost 6 bases and J 0 bases, leaving 11 bases between the germline ends. The CDR3 length is 14 residues. Per the germline V gene, CDR1 is MNHEY and CDR2 is SVGAGI. CDR3 in amino acids: CASSTEQLNTEAFF. CDR3 DNA sequence: TGTGCCAGCAGCACAGAACAGTTGAACACTGAAGCTTTCTTT.

This chain uses TRBV6-5 with TRBJ2-1, with 11 bases matching TRBD2. Looked up from germline, CDR1 is MNHEY and CDR2 is SVGAGI. The CDR3 covers 15 residues. V gave up 11 bases and J gave up 5 bases; unmatched junction bases: 11. The CDR3 nucleotides are TGTGCCCGCGGGGTGACTAGCGGGACTAACAATGAGCAGTTCTTC. The encoded protein is CARGVTSGTNNEQFF.

The J gene is TRBJ2-3, the V gene TRBV12-3 or TRBV12-4, with TRBD1 as a possible D gene (6 bases). The germline V and J ends were trimmed by 6 bases and 5 bases, with 12 bases remaining between them. The length of the CDR3 is 13 residues. In DNA, the CDR3 is TGTGCCAGCAGACCCCCCAGGGGAGATACGCAGTATTTT. This encodes CASRPPRGDTQYF.

Comments on this clone: This same CDR3 is encoded by further DNA sequences in the sample. This chain links TRBV5-1 with TRBJ1-1; TRBD1 agrees at 8 bases. There are 14 residues in the CDR3. CDR1 and CDR2 (germline): SGHRS, YFSETQ. V lost 1 base, J lost 2 bases, and 1 base stayed unmatched. The CDR3 region is CASSLTGGNTEAFF. CDR3 DNA: TGCGCCAGCAGCTTGACAGGGGGAAACACTGAAGCTTTCTTT.

V and J are TRBV9 and TRBJ1-3; 7 positions match TRBD1. CDR1 is SGDLS, CDR2 YYNGEE, per germline. The CDR3 has 15 amino acids. V shed 3 bases and J 4 bases; nucleotides not matched to a gene: 7. The CDR3 DNA reads as TGTGCCAGCAGCGCCGGACAGGACGGCGGAAACACCATATATTTT. Residues: CASSAGQDGGNTIYF.

The chain combines TRBV12-3 or TRBV12-4 with TRBJ1-2; 8 bases are a match to TRBD1. CDR3 length: 13 amino acids. Trimming cost V 6 bases and J 9 bases; bases outside gene matches: 9. The CDR3 loop is CASSRTGTQSYTF. In nucleotides, the CDR3 is TGTGCCAGCAGCAGGACAGGGACCCAAAGCTACACCTTC.

There are many counts of this clone. CDR3 DNA sequence: TGTGCCAGCAGTCAACAGGGACAGGGAAATGGCTACACCTTC. Translation: CASSQQGQGNGYTF. V is TRBV5-4 and J is TRBJ1-2, with 9 positions matching TRBD1. Germline V lookup: CDR1 SGHNT, CDR2 YYREEE (reference sequence). There are 14 residues in the CDR3. V dropped 5 bases and J dropped 6; count of bases not matched to a gene: 8.

CDR3 bases: TGTGCCAGTAGCAATATAGCGGGGACCTCCTACGAGCAGTACTTC. This sequence encodes CASSNIAGTSYEQYF. The chain carries TRBV19 and TRBJ2-7, with 8 bases matching TRBD2. The CDR3 extends over 15 amino acids. Germline V lookup: CDR1 LNHDA, CDR2 SQIVND (reference sequence). Unmatched junction bases numbered 7, after V lost 6 bases and J lost 0 bases. Variable domain in full (rest from reference TRBV19 and TRBJ2-7): DGGITQSPKYLFRKEGQNVTLSCEQNLNHDAMYWYRQDPGQGLRLIYYSQIVNDFQKGDIAEGYSVSREKKESFPLTVTSAQKNPTAFYLCASSNIAGTSYEQYFGPGTRLTVT.

This chain joins TRBV7-9 and TRBJ2-7; 7 bases are shared with TRBD2. This CDR3 has 16 residues. Unmatched junction bases numbered 12, after V lost 4 bases and J lost 3 bases. Per the germline V gene, CDR1 is SEHNR and CDR2 is FQNEAQ (reference sequence). This chain's CDR3 is CASSSSSSGRGYEQYF. The CDR3 nucleotides read TGTGCCAGCAGCTCCTCGTCTAGCGGTAGGGGCTACGAGCAGTACTTC.

CDR3 region: CASSQGPRGAGGNTIYF. CDR3 coding DNA: TGTGCCAGCAGCCAAGGGCCTCGTGGAGCGGGCGGAAACACCATATATTTT. The V call is TRBV4-2, the J call TRBJ1-3; D call uncertain. Trimming removed 1 base at V and 4 bases at J, with 17 bases between. There are 17 residues in the CDR3. The germline CDR1 and CDR2 sequences are LGHNA and YNFKEQ.

The V gene is TRBV29-1, the J gene TRBJ2-7; 9 positions match TRBD2. V was pared by 2 bases and J by 3 bases, with 8 bases of the junction left unmatched. CDR1 SQVTM and CDR2 ANQGSEA come from the germline V gene. The CDR3 has 15 amino acids. As DNA, the CDR3 is TGCAGCGTTGAAACTGGGTTTAGCGGGAGCTACGAGCAGTACTTC. This sequence encodes CSVETGFSGSYEQYF.